This is a list of T cell receptor beta chains from one sample in a study of blood T cell repertoires in COVID-19. Repertoires were generated with immunoSEQ multiplex PCR, while TCRdb's copy carries only in-frame clones and drops some. The table shows approximately 240,000 clones, with about 88% occurring only once. The sample was peripheral blood. These receptors were taken from a middle-aged woman who had recovered from COVID-19. The CDR3 runs from the conserved cysteine through the conserved F or W. The D gene is left open where the match is weak. Clone sizes are given selectively: once, few, many, or a class where the clone is expanded.

length: 18; J: TRBJ2-5; V: TRBV15; D: TRBD2; size: once; DNA: TGTGCCACCAGCAGAGATAGGGCGACTAGCGGGGTGAAGGAGACCCAGTACTTC; CDR3: CATSRDRATSGVKETQYF
length: 14; J: TRBJ1-1; V: TRBV11-2; D: .; size: .; DNA: TGTGCCAGCAGCTTAGTTTCGGACATCACTGAAGCTTTCTTT; CDR3: CASSLVSDITEAFF
length: 18; J: TRBJ2-1; V: TRBV3-1/TRBV3-2; D: TRBD1; size: .; DNA: TGTGCCAGCAGCAATGCGAGCGGAGGACAGGGTTTATACAATGAGCAGTTCTTC; CDR3: CASSNASGGQGLYNEQFF
length: 16; J: TRBJ2-1; V: TRBV6-5; D: .; size: .; DNA: TGTGCCAGCAGTTACAGTCTGCAGACTTCCTACAATGAGCAGTTCTTC; CDR3: CASSYSLQTSYNEQFF
length: 16; J: TRBJ2-1; V: TRBV19; D: TRBD2; size: .; DNA: TGTGCCAGTAGTATAAGTCTAGCGGGAGGCTACAATGAGCAGTTCTTC; CDR3: CASSISLAGGYNEQFF
length: 14; J: TRBJ1-2; V: TRBV5-1; D: TRBD1; size: .; DNA: TGCGCCAGCAGTCAGGCAGGGGGTGAATATGGCTACACCTTC; CDR3: CASSQAGGEYGYTF
length: 18; J: TRBJ2-2; V: TRBV7-3; D: .; size: .; DNA: TGTGCCAGCAGCTTAAGCCTTCCGGGAGCCGCGAACACCGGGGAGCTGTTTTTT; CDR3: CASSLSLPGAANTGELFF
length: 15; J: TRBJ2-2; V: TRBV5-1; D: .; size: once; DNA: TGCGCCAGCAGCACCACAGGGACATTGACCGGGGAGCTGTTTTTT; CDR3: CASSTTGTLTGELFF
length: 21; J: TRBJ2-2; V: TRBV4-1; D: TRBD2; size: few; DNA: TGCGCCAGCAGCCAAGCTGTGGCTAGCGGGAGTAGGGCAGTTGGTACCGGGGAGCTGTTTTTT; CDR3: CASSQAVASGSRAVGTGELFF
length: 16; J: TRBJ2-2; V: TRBV30; D: TRBD1; size: .; DNA: TGTGCCTGGAGTGGAGCCCGGACAGGGGGTGGCGGGGAGCTGTTTTTT; CDR3: CAWSGARTGGGGELFF
length: 13; J: TRBJ1-2; V: TRBV7-9; D: .; size: .; DNA: TGTGCCAGCAGCTTATGGGGGGTCTATGGCTACACCTTC; CDR3: CASSLWGVYGYTF
length: 13; J: TRBJ1-3; V: TRBV12-3/TRBV12-4; D: TRBD1; size: .; DNA: TGTGCCAGCAGGACAGGGACTGGAAACACCATATATTTT; CDR3: CASRTGTGNTIYF
length: 13; J: TRBJ2-5; V: TRBV7-3; D: .; size: .; DNA: TGTGCCAGCAGCCCCGGGGGTCAAGAGACCCAGTACTTC; CDR3: CASSPGGQETQYF
length: 14; J: TRBJ1-3; V: TRBV24-1; D: .; size: few; DNA: TGTGCCACCAGTGATGAGTCAGGGGGAAACACCATATATTTT; CDR3: CATSDESGGNTIYF
length: 14; J: TRBJ1-6; V: TRBV5-4; D: TRBD1; size: few; DNA: TGTGCCAGCGGGGTGACAGGGGTTAATTCACCCCTCCACTTT; CDR3: CASGVTGVNSPLHF
length: 14; J: TRBJ1-2; V: TRBV6-5; D: TRBD1; size: .; DNA: TGTGCCAGCGGGCTGGGACAGGCTGGAGGCGGCTACACCTTC; CDR3: CASGLGQAGGGYTF
length: 14; J: TRBJ2-3; V: TRBV25-1; D: .; size: .; DNA: TGTGCCAGCAGTGATAGGGCAGGGACAGATACGCAGTATTTT; CDR3: CASSDRAGTDTQYF
length: 13; J: TRBJ1-2; V: TRBV5-1; D: .; size: few; DNA: TGCGCCAGCAGCTTTGGACAGAACTATGGCTACACCTTC; CDR3: CASSFGQNYGYTF
length: 16; J: TRBJ1-2; V: TRBV4-3; D: .; size: .; DNA: TGCGCCAGCAGCCAAGAAACCCAGGGTGGGAACTATGGCTACACCTTC; CDR3: CASSQETQGGNYGYTF
length: 13; J: TRBJ2-5; V: TRBV9; D: .; size: .; DNA: TGTGCCAGCAGCGTAGTCAGCCAGGGGACCCAGTACTTC; CDR3: CASSVVSQGTQYF
length: 14; J: TRBJ1-6; V: TRBV18; D: TRBD1; size: .; DNA: TGTGCCAGCTCACCGACAGGGTGGGGTTCACCCCTCCACTTT; CDR3: CASSPTGWGSPLHF
length: 16; J: TRBJ2-5; V: TRBV25-1; D: .; size: .; DNA: TGTGCCAGCAGTGACTCTAGAAAAACAATCGAAGAGACCCAGTACTTC; CDR3: CASSDSRKTIEETQYF
length: 15; J: TRBJ2-3; V: TRBV4-2; D: TRBD2; size: .; DNA: TGTGCCAGCAGCCAAGATCAGCGGGGAGGAGATACGCAGTATTTT; CDR3: CASSQDQRGGDTQYF
length: 16; J: TRBJ1-3; V: TRBV7-2; D: TRBD1; size: .; DNA: TGTGCCAGCAGCCTTCACCGACAGGGGGCTTTAAACACCATATATTTT; CDR3: CASSLHRQGALNTIYF
length: 14; J: TRBJ1-5; V: TRBV27; D: .; size: .; DNA: TGTGCCAGCAGCCCCCTGGCGGGGTATCAGCCCCAGCATTTT; CDR3: CASSPLAGYQPQHF
length: 14; J: TRBJ1-3; V: TRBV18; D: TRBD1; size: .; DNA: TGTGCCAGCTCAGTGGACAGGACTGGAAACACCATATATTTT; CDR3: CASSVDRTGNTIYF
length: 17; J: TRBJ1-2; V: TRBV7-8; D: TRBD1; size: .; DNA: TGTGCCAGCAGCACACTGGGACAGGGGGACTCCGGGGATGGCTACACCTTC; CDR3: CASSTLGQGDSGDGYTF
length: 14; J: TRBJ1-3; V: TRBV6-2/TRBV6-3; D: .; size: .; DNA: TGTGCCAGCAGTTACGAACAGATTGGAAACACCATATATTTT; CDR3: CASSYEQIGNTIYF
length: 16; J: TRBJ2-3; V: TRBV6-4; D: TRBD2; size: once; DNA: TGTGCCAGCAGCGCCGAGGGCGGGGGGGCCACAGATACGCAGTATTTT; CDR3: CASSAEGGGATDTQYF
length: 14; J: TRBJ1-2; V: TRBV4-2; D: .; size: .; DNA: TGTGCCAGCAGCCAAGAGGCAGCGTACTATGGCTACACCTTC; CDR3: CASSQEAAYYGYTF
length: 12; J: TRBJ2-3; V: TRBV7-8; D: .; size: .; DNA: TGTGCCAGCAGCCGACCCCCGGATACGCAGTATTTT; CDR3: CASSRPPDTQYF
length: 15; J: TRBJ2-3; V: TRBV5-4; D: .; size: .; DNA: TGTGCCAGCAGCTCATACTGGGGGCCCACAGATACGCAGTATTTT; CDR3: CASSSYWGPTDTQYF
length: 15; J: TRBJ1-1; V: TRBV18; D: TRBD1; size: .; DNA: TGTGCCAGCTCACCACCGTTGGGACAGGGGGAGGGAGCTTTCTTT; CDR3: CASSPPLGQGEGAFF
length: 14; J: TRBJ1-5; V: TRBV15; D: .; size: .; DNA: TGTGCCACCAGCAGCGAGGGGGGCAATCAGCCCCAGCATTTT; CDR3: CATSSEGGNQPQHF
length: 15; J: TRBJ1-1; V: TRBV4-1; D: .; size: .; DNA: TGCGCCAGCAGCCAAGTTGCCAGGCAGAACACTGAAGCTTTCTTT; CDR3: CASSQVARQNTEAFF
length: 11; J: TRBJ2-5; V: TRBV29-1; D: .; size: .; DNA: TGCAGCGTTGAACCGTTAGAGACCCAGTACTTC; CDR3: CSVEPLETQYF